Listed below are T cell receptor beta chains from one sample, sequenced in a study of T cell changes during pregnancy in multiple sclerosis. Repertoires were generated with immunoSEQ multiplex PCR, while TCRdb's copy carries only in-frame clones and drops some. The data show around 51,000 clones, 93% seen once. Sample: peripheral blood, taken in the second trimester of pregnancy. These receptor sequences come from a female donor with multiple sclerosis, enrolled in a pregnancy study. The CDR3 runs from the conserved cysteine through the conserved F or W. The order of the fields is D gene, V gene, J gene, clone size, CDR3 DNA, CDR3 protein. D genes are given only for firm matches. Only some rows state a clone size, as once, few, many or a class for expanded clones.

>.|TRBV4-1|TRBJ1-2|once
TGCGCCAGCAGCCAGAGCACAGGGCTTTCAGGCTACACCTTC
CASSQSTGLSGYTF
>TRBD1|TRBV25-1|TRBJ2-3|.
TGTGCCAGCAGTGACCCAGGACAGGGTAGGTGCACAGATACGCAGTATTTT
CASSDPGQGRCTDTQYF
>TRBD2|TRBV2|TRBJ2-3|.
TGTGCCAGCGGAGCCCGTAGCGGGGGGCTAGATACGCAGTATTTT
CASGARSGGLDTQYF
>.|TRBV6-6|TRBJ2-3|.
TGTGCCAGCAGTTACGGGCGGGACACAGATACGCAGTATTTT
CASSYGRDTDTQYF
>TRBD2|TRBV4-1|TRBJ2-1|.
TGCGCCAGCAGCCAAGATCTGGTGGGAGGGCCTTCCAATGAGCAGTTCTTC
CASSQDLVGGPSNEQFF
>TRBD2|TRBV29-1|TRBJ2-1|.
TGCAGCGTTAGAGGGAGGGCCACAGATGAGCAGTTCTTC
CSVRGRATDEQFF
>.|TRBV6-1|TRBJ1-5|.
TGTGCCAGCAGTGAACGTGGGTGGGGGGGGGCGGAAAATCAGCCCCAGCATTTT
CASSERGWGGAENQPQHF
>.|TRBV27|TRBJ2-3|.
TGTGCCAGCAGTTTATTGCGGGCTAAGAGAACAGATACGCAGTATTTT
CASSLLRAKRTDTQYF
>TRBD1|TRBV4-3|TRBJ2-7|.
TGCGCCAGCAGCCAAGACTGGGACAGTTCCTACGAGCAGTACTTC
CASSQDWDSSYEQYF
>.|TRBV5-4|TRBJ1-1|.
TGTGCCAGCAGCTCAATGACGGGGAGTGGAACTGAAGCTTTCTTT
CASSSMTGSGTEAFF
>.|TRBV6-5|TRBJ2-1|.
TGTGCCAGCAGTTACGGGGGGAGATCCTACAATGAGCAGTTCTTC
CASSYGGRSYNEQFF
>.|TRBV10-1|TRBJ2-3|.
TGCGCCAGCAGCGAATACCTTAGCAGCTCCACAGATACGCAGTATTTT
CASSEYLSSSTDTQYF
>TRBD1|TRBV6-5|TRBJ2-4|.
TGTGCCAGCAGTTACTCAGACAGGGGGCTGTACATTCAGTACTTC
CASSYSDRGLYIQYF
>TRBD2|TRBV5-1|TRBJ2-3|.
TGCGCCAGCAGCTCCACTAGCGGGAGTAACACAGATACGCAGTATTTT
CASSSTSGSNTDTQYF
>TRBD1|TRBV7-9|TRBJ1-4|.
TGTGCCAGCAGCTCAAGACAGGGGGCGGTTAATGAAAAACTGTTTTTT
CASSSRQGAVNEKLFF
>TRBD2|TRBV9|TRBJ2-1|.
TGTGCCAGCAGCGCCGCCGGGACTAGCGGGAGTAGCGAGCAGTTCTTC
CASSAAGTSGSSEQFF
>.|TRBV2|TRBJ2-6|.
TGTGCCAGCAGCCCAGGGAATATCCGCTCTGGGGCCAACGTCCTGACTTTC
CASSPGNIRSGANVLTF
>TRBD2|TRBV27|TRBJ2-7|.
TGTGCCAGCAGCGGGACTAGCGGCTACGAGCAGTACTTC
CASSGTSGYEQYF
>.|TRBV4-3|TRBJ1-2|.
TGCGCCAGCAGCCAAGATTTTCAGGGGAACTATGGCTACACCTTC
CASSQDFQGNYGYTF
>TRBD2|TRBV6-1|TRBJ2-7|.
TGTGCCAGCAGTGTAGTGGGCTCCGGGACTAGCACCATTTTCTCCTACGAGCAGTACTTC
CASSVVGSGTSTIFSYEQYF
>.|TRBV4-3|TRBJ1-1|once
TGCGCCAGCAGCCAATTCGCAGACATGAACACTGAAGCTTTCTTT
CASSQFADMNTEAFF
>TRBD1|TRBV6-1|TRBJ2-7|few
TGTGCCAGCAGTGAAGCGCCGGGACAGGCCTACGAGCAGTACTTC
CASSEAPGQAYEQYF
>.|TRBV19|TRBJ2-1|.
TGTGCCAGTAGTAAAGACGGGAGAAGGAACAATGAGCAGTTCTTC
CASSKDGRRNNEQFF
>TRBD2|TRBV2|TRBJ2-5|.
TGTGCCAGCAGTGACGGGAGGCAAGAGACCCAGTACTTC
CASSDGRQETQYF
>TRBD1|TRBV6-1|TRBJ1-3|once
TGTGCCAGCACCGAGGACAGGGGGTCTGGAAACACCATATATTTT
CASTEDRGSGNTIYF
>TRBD2|TRBV7-9|TRBJ2-1|.
TGTGCCAGCAGCTCAGTCGGGACTAGTCATCACAATGAGCAGTTCTTC
CASSSVGTSHHNEQFF